The present entry profiles one TCR beta chain with its context. Its cognate antigen has yet to be identified. Nothing much larger sits one base from this clone, and base qualities are not available. The data originate from a study of OX40 agonist ivuxolimab in advanced cancers. With respect to the entire study: Ivuxolimab was an agonistic, fully human IgG2 monoclonal antibody directed against OX40 (CD134), a costimulatory receptor. Intravenous ivuxolimab was administered to patients every 2 weeks at six dose levels: 0.01, 0.1, 0.3, 1.5, 3 and 10 mg/kg. Of the approximately 50 dose-escalation patients, hepatocellular carcinoma was present in 19, melanoma in some 15, renal cell carcinoma in 9 and head and neck cancer in 9. The dose-escalation cohort was about 86% male with a mean age of around 64 years, ranging from roughly 20 to 80. Prior anti-PD-1, anti-PD-L1 or anti-CTLA-4 therapy was permitted, and less than 45% of dose-escalation patients had received checkpoint inhibitors. Partial responses were achieved by three dose-escalation patients, of whom one had hepatocellular carcinoma and two had cutaneous melanoma. Peripheral TCRbeta sequencing was intended to test whether TCR sequence diversity was altered and clonal T-cell expansion was caused by ivuxolimab. The monotherapy dose-escalation portion (N ≈ 56 patients) of the phase I ivuxolimab trial is reported in the paper.

From the cysteine up to the phenylalanine, the CDR3 has a length of 15 residues. The retained sequence is limited to the CDR3, 45 bases, with the frame set at the first base. Looking up the germline V gene yields CDR1 SGHTA and CDR2 FQGNSA. Trimming costs V 5 bases and J 2 bases, and their ends lie 12 bases apart. Patients with autoimmune disease history or receiving systemic immunosuppression were excluded from the trial. Peripheral blood for TCR sequencing was drawn from every dose cohort at baseline, at cycle 4 day 1 and at cycle 7 day 1. The samples were drawn from a first-in-human, open-label, multicenter phase I dose-escalation trial of ivuxolimab. Adults with locally advanced or metastatic melanoma, renal cell, hepatocellular, or head and neck squamous cell carcinoma were enrolled in the trial. Before TCR sequencing, CD4+ and CD8+ T cells were separately sorted from peripheral blood. Genomic DNA was extracted from sorted cells for sequencing of the TCRbeta CDR3 region. The immunoSEQ Assay was used to sequence the TCRbeta CDR3 regions. The immuneACCESS repertoire file appears here via TCRdb, limited to in-frame rearrangements. These files lack a portion of the clones; in checked studies, under half of the deficit traces to unresolved V genes, and the cause of the others is not known. Recorded for this sample are some 74,000 clones; roughly 90% of them occurred a single time. The ten largest clones represent approximately 1% of the sample.

Overall study outcomes, separate from this receptor: Which antigens the clonally expanded peripheral T cells were specific for was not determined. At doses of 0.1 to 3.0 mg/kg, clonal expansion of both CD4+ and CD8+ blood T cells was observed from baseline to week 6. Low levels of normalized T-cell clonal expansion were also seen in some patients who did not respond. Partial responders in the 0.1-3.0 mg/kg groups had among the lowest normalized peripheral clonal expansion, especially among CD8+ T cells. On average, CD8+ T cells showed more expanded clones than CD4+ T cells after ivuxolimab.

The clonotype originates from an adult with an advanced solid tumor such as melanoma, head and neck, liver or kidney cancer. Rearrangement joined TRBV7-2 to TRBJ1-4, and the D gene may be TRBD1, 5 bases matching. The sequencing used CD4+ or CD8+ T cells sorted from blood, collected in a trial of the OX40 agonist ivuxolimab. The bases read TGTGCCAGCAGCCCCGGGGGGTCCACTAATGAAAAACTGTTTTTT. It translates to CASSPGGSTNEKLFF.